The present TCR beta chain was sequenced within a study of identical twins. Each cDNA held unique molecular identifiers, and template switching gave it a universal primer site. TCRdb passed the 5' RACE reads through MiXCR, listing each CDR3 protein once. Of around 570,000 distinct CDR3 sequences in the sample, more than 9% were seen once. This sample was also put to use in a study of yellow fever vaccine responses in identical twins.

Sample: PBMCs. This clonotype was obtained from a woman younger than 35 in good health.

The CDR3 sequence is CAIRGGLTSGGLTDTQYF. CDR3 bases: TGTGCCATCAGAGGGGGGCTGACTAGCGGGGGGCTCACAGATACGCAGTATTTT. The chain employs TRBV2 and TRBJ2-3; 13 bases are a match to TRBD2. Germline V gene sequence: CDR1 SNHLY, CDR2 FYNNEI. The V and J ends lost 10 bases and 2 bases, in that order; junction bases with no gene match: 15. The CDR3 covers 18 residues. The full variable domain, with the rest looked up from reference TRBV2 and TRBJ2-3, is EPEVTQTPSHQVTQMGQEVILRCVPISNHLYFYWYRQILGQKVEFLVSFYNNEISEKSEIFDDQFSVERPDGSNFTLKIRSTKLEDSAMYFCAIRGGLTSGGLTDTQYFGPGTRLTVL.